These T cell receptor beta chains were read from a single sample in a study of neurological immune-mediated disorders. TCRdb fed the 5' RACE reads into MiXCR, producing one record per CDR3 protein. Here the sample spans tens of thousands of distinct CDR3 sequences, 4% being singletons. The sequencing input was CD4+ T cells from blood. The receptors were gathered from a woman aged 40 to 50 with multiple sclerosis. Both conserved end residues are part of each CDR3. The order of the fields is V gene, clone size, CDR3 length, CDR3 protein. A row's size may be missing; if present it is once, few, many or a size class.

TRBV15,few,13,CATASGGWDTQYF
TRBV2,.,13,CASTRREGNEQFF
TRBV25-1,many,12,CASASLGSEAFF
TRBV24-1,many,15,CATSGGERSYNEQFF
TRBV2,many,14,CASKGIPGSYEQYF
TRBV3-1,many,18,CASSQDIPLAGANYEQYF
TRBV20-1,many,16,CSARDIRRGETGELFF
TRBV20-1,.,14,CSAQRQGRNTEPIF
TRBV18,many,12,CASSRRDGEAFF
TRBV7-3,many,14,CASSPYRGTGEQFF
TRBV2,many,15,CASRGGAGWQETQYF
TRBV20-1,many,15,CSASRSGRGDTEAFF
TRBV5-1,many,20,CASRPTAAVRRGRPTDTQYF
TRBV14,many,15,CASSQGQADTYEQFF
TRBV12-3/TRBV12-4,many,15,CASSSGQGRNQPQHF
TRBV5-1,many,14,CASMSGEGRHGYTF
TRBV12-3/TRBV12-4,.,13,CASSREIGYEQYF
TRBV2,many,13,CASSEEPAGTQYF
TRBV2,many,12,CASSERGPEAFF